This T cell receptor beta chain was sequenced for a study of T cell responses to AZD1222 COVID-19 vaccine. V dropped 3 bases and J dropped 2 bases, with 13 bases sitting between them. CDR1 is MNHNS and CDR2 is SASEGT in the germline V gene. The CDR3 contains 16 residues. Some clones are missing from TCRdb's copy, which holds only in-frame ones; the method was immunoSEQ multiplex PCR. The data hold about 160,000 clones, with 85% to 95% observed a single time. The sample holds one count of this clone. Source: peripheral blood, taken on day 0 of AZD1222 vaccination. The V and J genes are TRBV6-1 and TRBJ1-4; D remains ambiguous. The TCR was taken from an adult in good health. For the CDR3, the DNA is TGTGCCAGCAGTGATGTACAAGGAGGGACTAATGAAAAACTGTTTTTT. Translated: CASSDVQGGTNEKLFF.